Here is one T cell receptor beta chain with its context. CDR1 is SGDLS, CDR2 YYNGEE, per germline. Losses at the gene ends were 3 bases for V and 0 bases for J; bases not matched to a gene: 5. The CDR3 consists of 16 residues. These data originate in a study of cytomegalovirus exposure and HLA in healthy donors. At the time of sampling, donors were nominally healthy, though unrecorded immune exposures were likely. PCR employed 60 Vbeta and 13 Jbeta primers. In the original workflow: Around 11 million shared chains were among 80 million or so unique TCR beta chains counted in a later analysis. Produced via immunoSEQ multiplex PCR; TCRdb's table is partial and in-frame only. From that table come the V and J calls and clone size; the DNA was used to work out D and trimming. Of 160,000 or so clones in the sample, less than 85% are singletons; the top ten hold about 1.3%.

Sequencing was done on a sample of PBMCs. The origin of this receptor is a man in his sixties in good health and CMV-seronegative. V is TRBV9 and J is TRBJ2-2; 7 nucleotides match TRBD1. CDR3 region: CASSAWDRANTGELFF. The DNA of the CDR3 is TGTGCCAGCAGCGCGTGGGACAGAGCGAACACCGGGGAGCTGTTTTTT.